Below, 27 T cell receptor beta chains from the same sample are listed, as sequenced in a study of OX40 agonist ivuxolimab in advanced cancers. The repertoire was sequenced with immunoSEQ multiplex PCR; TCRdb's copy has only in-frame clones and lacks some. The sample records around 65,000 clones, 85% to 95% being singletons. The material was CD4+ or CD8+ T cells sorted from blood, obtained in a trial of the OX40 agonist ivuxolimab. The source is an adult with an advanced solid tumor such as melanoma, head and neck, liver or kidney cancer.

V gene TRBV27 combines with J gene TRBJ2-1, with TRBD2 identical over 10 bases. Trimming took 4 bases from V and 6 from J; bases not matched to a gene: 3. Germline loops: CDR1 MNHEY, CDR2 SMNVEV (reference sequence). The CDR3 is 14 amino acids. CDR3 residues: CASSSSGRGNEQFF. The CDR3 coding sequence is TGTGCCAGCAGTTCCAGCGGGAGGGGCAATGAGCAGTTCTTC.

The CDR3 sequence: CASSFSRTPSLTYEQYF. CDR3 sequence (DNA): TGTGCCAGCAGCTTTTCTAGGACTCCCAGTCTTACCTACGAGCAGTACTTC. The chain carries TRBV7-9 and TRBJ2-7, with a possible D match to TRBD2 (5 bases). V lost 3 bases, J lost 2 bases, and 20 bases lay in between. Germline CDR1 is SEHNR and CDR2 is FQNEAQ (reference sequence). The CDR3 is made up of 17 amino acids.

V usage is TRBV19 and J usage is TRBJ1-2; 10 bases align to TRBD1. The CDR3 totals 16 residues. Germline-derived CDR1 and CDR2 are LNHDA and SQIVND (reference sequence). The trim removed 7 bases at V and 4 bases at J, leaving 12 bases unmatched. CDR3 nucleotide sequence: TGTGCCAGTATCGAGACAGGGGGCATAGGGGGCTATGGCTACACCTTC. It codes for CASIETGGIGGYGYTF.

The chain joins TRBV10-3 to TRBJ1-5; D remains unclear. The CDR3 is made up of 15 amino acids. Germline CDR1 and CDR2: ENHRY and SYGVKD. With 3 bases removed from V and 2 bases from J, the gap between germline ends came to 11 bases. CDR3 sequence: CAISELGMGNQPQHF. The CDR3 bases are TGTGCCATCAGTGAACTGGGCATGGGCAATCAGCCCCAGCATTTT.

V gene TRBV7-6 combines with J gene TRBJ2-1; the match to TRBD2 covers 7 bases. The V segment lost 4 bases and the J segment 0 bases; nucleotides outside the gene matches: 6. The CDR3 sequence is 16 residues long. Germline CDR1 reads SGHVS; CDR2 reads FNYEAQ. CDR3 sequence reads: CASSSRSGTSYNEQFF. The CDR3 DNA follows: TGTGCCAGCAGCTCCCGGAGCGGGACCTCCTACAATGAGCAGTTCTTC.

The genes are TRBV6-5 and TRBJ1-3; 8 bases align to TRBD1. Germline assignment: CDR1 MNHEY and CDR2 SVGAGI. The J segment lost 2 bases and the V segment lost 4 bases, leaving 4 bases of the junction unmatched. There are 15 residues in the CDR3. CDR3 loop: CASSSTTGAGNTIYF. The CDR3, as DNA: TGTGCCAGCAGTTCAACGACAGGGGCTGGAAACACCATATATTTT.

V gene TRBV5-1 combines with J gene TRBJ1-5; maybe TRBD1 (6 bases). Germline values: CDR1 SGHRS, CDR2 YFSETQ. Trimming removed 2 bases from V and 6 bases from J, with 9 bases in between. The CDR3 totals 13 residues. Here the CDR3 reads CASSLTGTQPQHF. The CDR3 nucleotides read TGCGCCAGCAGCTTAACAGGGACTCAGCCCCAGCATTTT.

This rearrangement joins TRBV7-2 to TRBJ2-7; no clear D. Trimming cost V 5 bases and J 0 bases, with 8 bases left between them. CDR1 is SGHTA, CDR2 FQGNSA, per germline. The CDR3 runs to 13 residues. CDR3 amino acids: CASSPPSSYEQYF. As DNA, the CDR3 is TGTGCCAGCAGCCCCCCTAGCTCCTACGAGCAGTACTTC.

This sequence joins TRBV30 and TRBJ2-7; D call uncertain. The V end was cut by 2 bases, the J end by 3 bases, with 14 bases between. This CDR3 region has 14 residues. Germline V CDR1 and CDR2: GTSNPN, SVGIG (reference sequence). The CDR3 is CAWSPRPDDYEQYF. The CDR3 coding sequence is TGTGCCTGGAGTCCTCGCCCCGACGACTACGAGCAGTACTTC.

The gene calls are TRBV15 and TRBJ2-2; 11 bases line up with TRBD2. The length of the CDR3 is 16 residues. CDR1 LNHNV and CDR2 YYDKDF come from the germline V gene (reference sequence). Losses at the gene ends were 5 bases for V and 1 base for J; bases not matched to a gene: 3. In DNA, the CDR3 is TGTGCCACCAGCGCCGGGACTAGCGGGAACACCGGGGAGCTGTTTTTT. As protein: CATSAGTSGNTGELFF.

The chain employs TRBV19 and TRBJ2-7; D might be TRBD2 (6 bases). The CDR3 is made up of 14 amino acids. V lost 4 bases, J lost 7 bases, and 17 bases lay in between. Germline V gene lookup returns CDR1 LNHDA and CDR2 SQIVND (reference sequence). In DNA, the CDR3 is TGTGCCAGTAGTACGGCGGGGTCTTCAGGGGAGCAGTACTTC. This gives the protein CASSTAGSSGEQYF.

The CDR3 spells CASSPNGRATDTQYF. As DNA, the CDR3 is TGTGCCAGCTCACCTAACGGGAGGGCCACAGATACGCAGTATTTT. This chain uses TRBV18 with TRBJ2-3; 8 bases fit TRBD2. The germline CDR1 and CDR2 sequences are KGHSH and LQKENI. Trimming removed 3 bases from V and 2 bases from J; junction bases left unmatched: 4. The CDR3 length is 15 residues. The full variable domain, with the rest looked up from reference TRBV18 and TRBJ2-3, is NAGVMQNPRHLVRRRGQEARLRCSPMKGHSHVYWYRQLPEEGLKFMVYLQKENIIDESGMPKERFSAEFPKEGPSILRIQQVVRGDSAAYFCASSPNGRATDTQYFGPGTRLTVL.

Concerning this clone itself: At one end the junction does not follow the germline gene, possibly because of a read error. This chain connects TRBV5-1 to TRBJ1-1; no definite D call. Per the germline V gene, CDR1 is SGHRS and CDR2 is YFSETQ. CDR3 size: 13 residues. The CDR3 DNA reads as TGCGCCAGCAGCTTAGGGTTGAATACTGAAGCTTTCTTT. Its translation: CASSLGLNTEAFF.

This rearrangement joins TRBV9 to TRBJ1-2; D uncertain. The CDR3 totals 14 residues. Per germline, CDR1 SGDLS and CDR2 YYNGEE. Between the trimmed V and J ends, which lost 0 bases and 2 bases, there was a span of 8 bases. This CDR3 reads CASSVAGSNYGYTF. In DNA form, the CDR3 reads TGTGCCAGCAGCGTAGCGGGGTCGAACTATGGCTACACCTTC. The full variable domain, its missing parts supplied by reference TRBV9 and TRBJ1-2, is DSGVTQTPKHLITATGQRVTLRCSPRSGDLSVYWYQQSLDQGLQFLIQYYNGEERAKGNILERFSAQQFPDLHSELNLSSLELGDSALYFCASSVAGSNYGYTFGSGTRLTVV.

J is TRBJ2-7 and V is TRBV7-6; 9 bases are shared with TRBD2. Trimming took 6 bases from V and 6 from J; bases not matched to a gene: 6. The germline V gene encodes CDR1 SGHVS and CDR2 FNYEAQ. This CDR3 is built from 13 residues. The CDR3 protein is CASSYSGGSEQYF. DNA of the CDR3: TGTGCCAGCAGTTACAGCGGGGGGTCCGAGCAGTACTTC.

The chain joins TRBV27 to TRBJ2-4; 8 bases fit TRBD2. CDR3 length equals 15 residues. CDR1 MNHEY and CDR2 SMNVEV come from the germline V gene (reference sequence). V shed 6 bases, J shed 0 bases, and the junction held 4 bases outside the gene matches. CDR3 DNA: TGTGCCAGCAGCCTCGGGGGGGGAGCCAAAAACATTCAGTACTTC. It specifies CASSLGGGAKNIQYF.

The chain has TRBV4-1 and TRBJ2-2, with D unclear. CDR3 length equals 17 residues. Looked up from germline, CDR1 is MGHRA and CDR2 is YSYEKL. Trimming took 1 base from V and 0 from J, leaving 12 bases between them. CDR3 nucleotide sequence: TGCGCCAGCAGCCAAGTAGTCGCTAGTACGAACACCGGGGAGCTGTTTTTT. This translates into CASSQVVASTNTGELFF.

The genes are TRBV7-2 and TRBJ1-1, with no clear D. CDR3 size: 11 residues. CDR1 is SGHTA, CDR2 FQGNSA, per germline. The V gene lost 3 bases and the J gene lost 7 bases, with 6 bases spanning the gap. CDR3 nucleotides: TGTGCCAGCAGCTTGGAAGTTGAAGCTTTCTTT. It specifies CASSLEVEAFF.

The chain combines TRBV4-1 with TRBJ1-4; D is unclear. Germline lookup yields CDR1 MGHRA and CDR2 YSYEKL. V shed 0 bases and J shed 0 bases, with 11 bases lying between them. The CDR3 is 17 amino acids. CDR3 coding DNA: TGCGCCAGCAGCCAAGATATTCACCGGTCAACTAATGAAAAACTGTTTTTT. Amino acid sequence: CASSQDIHRSTNEKLFF.

The V and J genes are TRBV9 and TRBJ2-2; D gene ambiguous. The CDR3 contains 13 residues. V shed 1 base and J shed 7 bases, with 8 bases lying between them. CDR1 and CDR2 from the germline V gene are SGDLS and YYNGEE. The DNA of the CDR3 is TGTGCCAGCAGCGTATACGAGGACGGGGAGCTGTTTTTT. Protein product: CASSVYEDGELFF.

The V call is TRBV2, the J call TRBJ1-3; D remains unclear. The germline CDR1 and CDR2 sequences are SNHLY and FYNNEI. The CDR3 spans 15 residues. Between the trimmed V and J ends, which lost 2 bases and 7 bases, there was a span of 15 bases. CDR3: CASSELPRAGNTIYF. CDR3 sequence (DNA): TGTGCCAGCAGTGAACTTCCACGGGCCGGGAACACCATATATTTT.

The rearrangement links TRBV7-8 to TRBJ2-1; 7 positions agree with TRBD2. The CDR3 consists of 18 residues. Germline trimming cut 1 base from V and 10 bases from J; bases unmatched to any gene: 19. Germline V gene lookup returns CDR1 SGHVS and CDR2 FQNEAQ. CDR3 bases: TGTGCCAGCAGCTTAGACTGGTCGGGAGGCTCCGAGGTGGGCGAGCAGTTCTTC. Translation gives CASSLDWSGGSEVGEQFF.

CDR3 in amino acids: CASRQRDQPQHF. The CDR3, as DNA: TGTGCCAGCCGACAGAGAGATCAGCCCCAGCATTTT. The V and J genes are TRBV6-1 and TRBJ1-5, with D maybe TRBD1 (5 bases). Looked up from germline, CDR1 is MNHNS and CDR2 is SASEGT. This CDR3 comprises 12 residues. Trimming left V 8 bases short and J 5 bases short, with 10 bases between.

The sample holds one count of this clone. CDR3 residues: CASSLRHLEQYF. CDR3 nucleotide sequence: TGTGCCAGCAGCTTACGACACCTCGAGCAGTACTTC. The chain carries TRBV7-2 and TRBJ2-7; no firm D call. Germline loops: CDR1 SGHTA, CDR2 FQGNSA. V gave up 2 bases and J gave up 6 bases, with 8 bases separating them. CDR3 length: 12 residues.

The genes are TRBV2 and TRBJ2-7; 8 nucleotides line up with TRBD1. Germline V CDR1 and CDR2: SNHLY, FYNNEI. The CDR3 sequence is 13 residues long. V gave up 8 bases and J gave up 2 bases; unmatched junction bases: 5. This CDR3 reads CASQGQGPYEQYF. CDR3 coding DNA: TGTGCCAGCCAAGGACAGGGCCCCTACGAGCAGTACTTC. Variable domain in full (rest from reference TRBV2 and TRBJ2-7): EPEVTQTPSHQVTQMGQEVILRCVPISNHLYFYWYRQILGQKVEFLVSFYNNEISEKSEIFDDQFSVERPDGSNFTLKIRSTKLEDSAMYFCASQGQGPYEQYFGPGTRLTVT.

The genes are TRBV27 and TRBJ2-1; 8 bases are shared with TRBD2. The CDR3 contains 18 residues. V was pared by 0 bases and J by 7 bases, with 14 bases of the junction left unmatched. In germline, CDR1 is MNHEY, CDR2 SMNVEV (reference sequence). The CDR3 nucleotides read TGTGCCAGCAGTTTATCGATTAGGAGCGGGAGTATATTAAATGAGCAGTTCTTC. This sequence encodes CASSLSIRSGSILNEQFF.

The genes are TRBV7-9 and TRBJ1-2; a weak D match, TRBD1 (5 bases). Germline loops: CDR1 SEHNR, CDR2 FQNEAQ (reference sequence). The CDR3 is made up of 15 amino acids. Between the trimmed V and J ends, which lost 4 bases and 1 base, there was a span of 13 bases. The CDR3 DNA reads TGTGCCAGCAGCTCACCCCTGGGGGTTAACTATGGCTACACCTTC. Translation: CASSSPLGVNYGYTF.